These T cell receptor beta chains were read from a single sample in a study of T cell responses to AZD1222 COVID-19 vaccine. Some clones are missing from TCRdb's copy, which holds only in-frame ones; the method was immunoSEQ multiplex PCR. The data show 120,000 to 150,000 clones, with around four fifths seen just once and 3.5% to 5% held by the top ten. The sample here was peripheral blood, taken on day 0 of MenACWY control vaccination. The receptors originated from an adult in good health. Each CDR3 is given with its conserved first and last residue. The order of the fields is V gene, J gene, clone size, D gene, CDR3 protein, CDR3 DNA. D genes are given only for firm matches. Clone size appears in some rows only: once, few, many, or a class for an expanded clone.

>TRBV19|TRBJ2-1|once|TRBD2
CASSIWGGSTYNEQFF
TGTGCCAGTAGTATATGGGGGGGTAGCACCTACAATGAGCAGTTCTTC
>TRBV7-9|TRBJ2-5|.|.
CASSSGDTKKETQYF
TGTGCCAGCAGCTCTGGGGACACCAAAAAAGAGACCCAGTACTTC
>TRBV3-1/TRBV3-2|TRBJ1-1|once|.
CASSRGSGAFF
TGTGCCAGCAGCCGGGGATCTGGGGCTTTCTTT
>TRBV30|TRBJ1-3|.|.
CAWSTGTGNTIYF
TGTGCCTGGAGTACTGGGACTGGAAACACCATATATTTT
>TRBV2|TRBJ2-3|.|.
CASRGSGDTQYF
TGTGCCAGCAGGGGGTCCGGAGATACGCAGTATTTT
>TRBV28|TRBJ2-7|.|.
CASSLNSYYEQYF
TGTGCCAGCAGTTTAAACAGTTACTACGAGCAGTACTTC
>TRBV2|TRBJ2-7|.|.
CASKTGMGEYYEQYF
TGTGCCAGCAAGACGGGCATGGGGGAATACTACGAGCAGTACTTC
>TRBV3-1/TRBV3-2|TRBJ2-7|.|.
CASSQGDGDYEQYF
TGTGCCAGCAGCCAAGGGGACGGTGACTACGAGCAGTACTTC
>TRBV19|TRBJ1-1|.|.
CASRGRQAHTEAFF
TGTGCCAGTAGGGGTAGACAGGCGCACACTGAAGCTTTCTTT
>TRBV10-3|TRBJ1-2|.|TRBD1
CAISQGQNYGYTF
TGTGCCATCAGCCAGGGACAGAACTATGGCTACACCTTC
>TRBV28|TRBJ1-5|.|.
CASSPPLGGVNNQPQHF
TGTGCCAGCAGCCCCCCTTTAGGGGGGGTTAACAATCAGCCCCAGCATTTT
>TRBV11-2|TRBJ2-1|.|.
CASSSNRVSSYNEQFF
TGTGCCAGCAGCTCGAACAGGGTTAGCTCCTACAATGAGCAGTTCTTC
>TRBV3-1/TRBV3-2|TRBJ1-2|.|.
CASSHPTRFYGYTF
TGTGCCAGCAGCCACCCCACCCGTTTCTATGGCTACACCTTC
>TRBV28|TRBJ2-7|.|TRBD1
CGTGDPFEQYF
TGTGGGACAGGGGACCCTTTCGAGCAGTACTTC
>TRBV5-6|TRBJ1-1|.|.
CASSRTGTAAGAEAFF
TGTGCCAGCAGCCGTACCGGGACGGCGGCGGGCGCTGAAGCTTTCTTT
>TRBV20-1|TRBJ1-2|.|.
CSAGGPNGYTF
TGCAGTGCGGGTGGGCCTAATGGCTACACCTTC
>TRBV27|TRBJ2-1|.|TRBD1
CASSFQPLDRGSYNEQFF
TGTGCCAGCAGTTTCCAACCCCTCGACAGGGGCTCCTACAATGAGCAGTTCTTC
>TRBV9|TRBJ1-6|.|.
CASSVGESSPLHF
TGTGCCAGCAGCGTAGGGGAGTCTTCACCCCTCCACTTT
>TRBV2|TRBJ2-7|once|.
CASSEYYRLGTHF
TGTGCCAGCAGTGAATATTATCGCCTAGGAACGCACTTC
>TRBV28|TRBJ1-4|.|.
CASSVGSRNEKLFF
TGTGCCAGCAGTGTCGGCAGTCGGAACGAAAAACTGTTTTTT
>TRBV2|TRBJ2-7|few|.
CASSAKGYEQYF
TGTGCCAGCAGCGCTAAGGGGTACGAGCAGTACTTC
>TRBV5-4|TRBJ2-2|.|.
CASSFVQGNTGELFF
TGTGCCAGCAGTTTCGTGCAGGGGAACACCGGGGAGCTGTTTTTT
>TRBV9|TRBJ1-3|.|.
CASSDTGPISGNTIYF
TGTGCCAGCAGCGACACGGGACCGATCTCTGGAAACACCATATATTTT
>TRBV5-1|TRBJ2-1|.|TRBD1
CASSYGQEYNEQFF
TGCGCCAGCAGCTACGGACAGGAGTACAATGAGCAGTTCTTC
>TRBV9|TRBJ2-7|.|.
CASSVVGSSYEQYF
TGTGCCAGCAGCGTAGTTGGGAGCTCCTACGAGCAGTACTTC
>TRBV12-3/TRBV12-4|TRBJ1-1|.|.
CASTNRDQAFF
TGTGCCAGCACTAACCGGGACCAAGCTTTCTTT
>TRBV24-1|TRBJ2-1|.|.
CATSDPAGYYNEQFF
TGTGCCACCAGTGATCCCGCAGGGTACTACAATGAGCAGTTCTTC
>TRBV24-1|TRBJ2-1|.|.
CATRYYNEQFF
TGTGCCACCCGATATTACAATGAGCAGTTCTTC
>TRBV6-5|TRBJ2-5|.|TRBD1
CASRDRGRETQYF
TGTGCCAGCAGAGACAGGGGGAGGGAGACCCAGTACTTC
>TRBV12-3/TRBV12-4|TRBJ1-1|.|.
CASTSQGLTEAFF
TGTGCCAGCACGTCACAGGGTCTAACTGAAGCTTTCTTT
>TRBV11-3|TRBJ2-1|.|TRBD2
CVHRDYKFF
TGTGTACACCGGGACTATAAGTTCTTC
>TRBV7-2|TRBJ1-3|.|.
CASSLLGNTIYF
TGTGCCAGCAGCTTATTGGGAAACACCATATATTTT
>TRBV4-2|TRBJ2-1|.|.
CASSPGPPQYEQFF
TGTGCCAGCAGCCCCGGACCCCCACAATATGAGCAGTTCTTC
>TRBV11-2|TRBJ1-6|.|.
CASSLTVENSPLHF
TGTGCCAGCAGCTTGACGGTGGAGAATTCACCCCTCCACTTT
>TRBV6-5|TRBJ1-2|.|.
CASGGGNGYTF
TGTGCCAGCGGGGGTGGGAATGGCTACACCTTC
>TRBV24-1|TRBJ2-2|.|.
CATSDPRRDTGELFF
TGTGCCACCAGTGACCCCCGGCGGGACACCGGGGAGCTGTTTTTT
>TRBV12-5|TRBJ2-7|.|TRBD1
CASGVQGQDNYEQYF
TGTGCTAGTGGAGTTCAGGGACAGGATAACTACGAGCAGTACTTC
>TRBV12-3/TRBV12-4|TRBJ1-2|few|.
CASRNGQNYGYTF
TGTGCCAGCAGAAACGGACAAAACTATGGCTACACCTTC
>TRBV24-1|TRBJ1-1|once|.
CATSDPTGMNTEAFF
TGTGCCACCAGTGATCCGACCGGGATGAACACTGAAGCTTTCTTT
>TRBV6-7|TRBJ1-2|.|.
CASSYGGVSNYGYTF
TGTGCCAGCAGTTACGGCGGGGTATCGAACTATGGCTACACCTTC
>TRBV7-9|TRBJ1-2|.|TRBD1
CASSLIQGLDGYTF
TGTGCCAGCAGCTTAATACAGGGGCTTGATGGCTACACCTTC
>TRBV18|TRBJ1-5|.|.
CASSPTGRGTQPQHF
TGTGCCAGCTCACCCACGGGTAGGGGAACTCAGCCCCAGCATTTT
>TRBV19|TRBJ1-6|.|.
CASSSGARNSPLHF
TGTGCCAGTAGTAGCGGGGCGAGGAATTCACCCCTCCACTTT
>TRBV4-2|TRBJ1-4|.|.
CASSPQGRREKLFF
TGTGCCAGCAGCCCTCAGGGAAGGCGTGAAAAACTGTTTTTT
>TRBV28|TRBJ1-5|.|.
CASSSGTNQPQHF
TGTGCCAGCAGTTCCGGGACCAATCAGCCCCAGCATTTT